The clone carrying this T cell receptor (beta chain) came up a few times. Its antigen is unknown. The donors comprised healthy bone marrow donors. In nominal health when sampled, donors likely had unrecorded immune exposures nonetheless. Primers for the PCR totalled 60 Vbeta and 13 Jbeta. Sequencing was performed with immunoSEQ multiplex PCR; in TCRdb, only in-frame clones are kept and a portion is missing. The sample holds 65,000 to 90,000 clones, roughly 78% seen once. The data were taken from a study of cytomegalovirus exposure and HLA in healthy donors. Study-wide results and limits: Some highly shared sequence variants likely arose as a pipeline artifact.

V was cut by 1 base and J by 2 bases, with 11 bases left in between. Germline V CDR1 and CDR2: LGHNA, YSLEER. The CDR3 is 15 residues long. This clonotype was obtained from a man between 18 and 29 years old in good health and CMV-seronegative. Specimen: PBMCs. This chain uses TRBV4-3 with TRBJ2-5; D might be TRBD2 (6 bases). The CDR3 DNA is TGCGCCAGCAGCCAAGGGCGGGGAACGCAAGAGACCCAGTACTTC. This encodes CASSQGRGTQETQYF.